This T cell receptor (beta chain) came from a study of T cells in Graves' hyperthyroidism and ophthalmopathy. The CDR3 is 13 amino acids. Trimming took off 3 bases at V and 2 bases at J, with 11 bases between the two ends. Germline assignment: CDR1 GTSNPN and CDR2 SVGIG (reference sequence). This clonotype was observed at least ten times. Antigen: not known. Study conclusions and caveats: Most clonotypes expanded in thyroid above 0.001 were likewise present in blood.

Diagnoses rested on clinical symptoms, serum thyroxine and TRAb, thyroid ultrasound and orbital computed tomography. Researchers took RNA transcripts and amplified the TCR beta CDR3 regions from them. An initial round of RT-PCR targeting the TCR CDR3 relied on the HTBI primer set. TCRdb re-called the multiplex PCR reads with MiXCR, one entry per CDR3 protein. The repertoire holds approximately 630,000 distinct CDR3 sequences, 16% seen once, with 3.5% to 4% in the top ten. The chain joins TRBV30 to TRBJ2-7; tentative D call: TRBD2 (5 bases). The receptor comes from a woman aged 25 to 39 with Graves' hyperthyroidism. The sequencing sample was made of blood. CDR3 in amino acids: CAWSIDYPYEQYF. CDR3 bases: TGTGCCTGGAGCATAGACTACCCCTACGAGCAGTACTTC.